This T cell receptor (beta chain) was obtained from a study of T cell responses to AZD1222 COVID-19 vaccine. Some clones are missing from TCRdb's copy, which holds only in-frame ones; the method was immunoSEQ multiplex PCR. The sample includes about 100,000 clones, just over 90% of them seen just once. Germline assignment: CDR1 SGHTA and CDR2 FQGTGA. Trimming took off 4 bases at V and 0 bases at J, with 6 bases between the two ends. This CDR3 comprises 14 residues. The sample consisted of peripheral blood, taken 28 days after the second AZD1222 dose. This TCR came from an adult who received the AZD1222 COVID-19 vaccine. The rearrangement links TRBV7-3 to TRBJ2-2; D remains unclear. In DNA form, the CDR3 reads TGTGCCAGCAGCTCAGCACCGAACACCGGGGAGCTGTTTTTT. Translation gives CASSSAPNTGELFF. The full variable domain, with the rest looked up from reference TRBV7-3 and TRBJ2-2, is GAGVSQTPSNKVTEKGKYVELRCDPISGHTALYWYRQSLGQGPEFLIYFQGTGAADDSGLPNDRFFAVRPEGSVSTLKIQRTERGDSAVYLCASSSAPNTGELFFGEGSRLTVL.